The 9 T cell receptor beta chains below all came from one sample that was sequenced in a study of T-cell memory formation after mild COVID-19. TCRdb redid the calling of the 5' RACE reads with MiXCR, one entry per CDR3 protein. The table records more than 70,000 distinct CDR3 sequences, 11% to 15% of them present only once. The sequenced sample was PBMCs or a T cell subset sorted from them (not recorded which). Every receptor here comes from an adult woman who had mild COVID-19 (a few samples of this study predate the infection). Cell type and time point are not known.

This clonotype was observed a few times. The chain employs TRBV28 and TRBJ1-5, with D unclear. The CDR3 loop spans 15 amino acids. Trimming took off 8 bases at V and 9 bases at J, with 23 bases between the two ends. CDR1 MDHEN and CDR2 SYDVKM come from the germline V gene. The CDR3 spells CASQFGLAGQRPQHF. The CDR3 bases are TGTGCCAGCCAGTTTGGGTTGGCAGGTCAGAGGCCCCAGCATTTT.

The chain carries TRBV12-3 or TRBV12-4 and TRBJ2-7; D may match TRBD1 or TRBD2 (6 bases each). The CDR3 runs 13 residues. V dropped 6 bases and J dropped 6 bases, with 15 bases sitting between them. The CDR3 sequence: CASSMGGSAEQYF. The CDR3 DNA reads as TGTGCCAGCAGCATGGGGGGCTCTGCCGAGCAGTACTTC.

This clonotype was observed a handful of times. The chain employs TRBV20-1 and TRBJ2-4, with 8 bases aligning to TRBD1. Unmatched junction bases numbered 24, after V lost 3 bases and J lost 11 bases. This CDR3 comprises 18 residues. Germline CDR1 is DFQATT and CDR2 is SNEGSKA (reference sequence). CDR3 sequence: CSARAIFPGVTGGRVQYF. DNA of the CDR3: TGCAGTGCTAGGGCCATCTTCCCCGGCGTTACAGGGGGAAGGGTTCAGTACTTC.

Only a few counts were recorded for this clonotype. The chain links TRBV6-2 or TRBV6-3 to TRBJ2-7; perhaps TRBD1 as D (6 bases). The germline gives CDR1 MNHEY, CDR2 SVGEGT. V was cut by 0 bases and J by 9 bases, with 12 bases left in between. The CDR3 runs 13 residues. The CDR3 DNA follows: TGTGCCAGCAGTTACTCGAAGGAAGGGGGGCAGTACTTC. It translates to CASSYSKEGGQYF.

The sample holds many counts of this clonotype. CDR3 nucleotide sequence: TGCGCCAGTACCACGGGGGTCCGGGACGGCAATGAGCAGTTCTTC. This encodes CASTTGVRDGNEQFF. The chain combines TRBV5-1 with TRBJ2-1; a weak D match, TRBD2 (6 bases). CDR3 length: 15 amino acids. Germline values: CDR1 SGHRS, CDR2 YFSETQ. The ends were cut back, 8 bases at V and 6 bases at J, with 21 bases in the middle. The full variable domain, with the rest looked up from reference TRBV5-1 and TRBJ2-1, is KAGVTQTPRYLIKTRGQQVTLSCSPISGHRSVSWYQQTPGQGLQFLFEYFSETQRNKGNFPGRFSGRQFSNSRSEMNVSTLELGDSALYLCASTTGVRDGNEQFFGPGTRLTVL.

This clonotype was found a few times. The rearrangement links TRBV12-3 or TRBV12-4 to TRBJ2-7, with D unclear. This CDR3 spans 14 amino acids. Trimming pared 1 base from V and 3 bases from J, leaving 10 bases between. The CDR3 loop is CASSLGILSYEQYF. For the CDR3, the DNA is TGTGCCAGCAGTTTAGGGATCCTGAGCTACGAGCAGTACTTC.

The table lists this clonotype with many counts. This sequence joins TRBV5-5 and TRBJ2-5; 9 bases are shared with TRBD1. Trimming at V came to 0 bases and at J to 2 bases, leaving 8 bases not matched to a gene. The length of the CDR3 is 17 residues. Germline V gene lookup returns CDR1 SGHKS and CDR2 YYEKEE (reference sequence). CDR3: CASSLGPGTGFQETQYF. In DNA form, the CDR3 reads TGTGCCAGCAGCTTGGGGCCCGGGACAGGGTTTCAAGAGACCCAGTACTTC.

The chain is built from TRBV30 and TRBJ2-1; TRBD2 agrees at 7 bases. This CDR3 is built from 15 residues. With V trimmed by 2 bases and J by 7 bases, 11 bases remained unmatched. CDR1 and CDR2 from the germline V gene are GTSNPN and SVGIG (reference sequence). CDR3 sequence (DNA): TGTGCCTGGAGTTTCGGGGAGGGCCAAAAGAATGAGCAGTTCTTC. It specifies CAWSFGEGQKNEQFF.

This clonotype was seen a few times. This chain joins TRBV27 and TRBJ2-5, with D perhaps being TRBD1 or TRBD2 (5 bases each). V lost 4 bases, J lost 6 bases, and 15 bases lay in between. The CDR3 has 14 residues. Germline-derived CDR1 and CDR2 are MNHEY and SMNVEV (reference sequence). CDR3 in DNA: TGTGCCAGCAGTTCGGGGTTGGGGGAAAAGACCCAGTACTTC. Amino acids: CASSSGLGEKTQYF.